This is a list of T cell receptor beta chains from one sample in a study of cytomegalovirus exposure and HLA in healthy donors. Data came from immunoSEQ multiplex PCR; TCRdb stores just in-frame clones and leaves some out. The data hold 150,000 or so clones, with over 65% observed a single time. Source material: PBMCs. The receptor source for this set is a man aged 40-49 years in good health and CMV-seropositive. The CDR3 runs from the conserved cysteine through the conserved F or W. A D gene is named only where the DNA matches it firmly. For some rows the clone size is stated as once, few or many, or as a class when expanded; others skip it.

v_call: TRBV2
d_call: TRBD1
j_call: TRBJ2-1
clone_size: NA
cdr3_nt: TGTGCCAGCAGTCAGGGGGCAGCCTACAATGAGCAGTTCTTC
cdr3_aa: CASSQGAAYNEQFF

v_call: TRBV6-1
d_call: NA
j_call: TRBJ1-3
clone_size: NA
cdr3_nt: TGTGCCAGCAGTGAAGCATGGGCAGGATTCATCTCTGGAAACACCATATATTTT
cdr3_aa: CASSEAWAGFISGNTIYF

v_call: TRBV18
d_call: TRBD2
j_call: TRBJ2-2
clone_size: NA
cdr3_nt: TGTGCCAGCTCACCAAGGTCTACTAGCGGGAGTAGTACCGGGGAGCTGTTTTTT
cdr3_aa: CASSPRSTSGSSTGELFF

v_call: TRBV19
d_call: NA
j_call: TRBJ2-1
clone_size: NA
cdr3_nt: TGTGCCAGTAGTACGGGGGAGACCTCCTACAATGAGCAGTTCTTC
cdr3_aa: CASSTGETSYNEQFF

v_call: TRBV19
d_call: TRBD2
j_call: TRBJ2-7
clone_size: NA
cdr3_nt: TGTGCCAGTAGTATAGGTTCTAGCGGGAGTTACGAGCAGTACTTC
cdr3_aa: CASSIGSSGSYEQYF

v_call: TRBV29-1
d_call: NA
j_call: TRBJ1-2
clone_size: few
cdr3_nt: TGCAGCGTTGACGACAGGATCAACCGTGGCTACACCTTC
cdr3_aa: CSVDDRINRGYTF

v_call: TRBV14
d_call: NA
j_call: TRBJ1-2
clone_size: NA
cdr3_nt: TGTGCCAGCAGCCTTAGAGGGAGAAACCTATGGTCCTATGGCTACACCTTC
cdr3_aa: CASSLRGRNLWSYGYTF

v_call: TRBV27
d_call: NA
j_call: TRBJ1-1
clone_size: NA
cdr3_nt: TGTGCCAGCGGATACCGGGATGGGAATGAAGCTTTCTTT
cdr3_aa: CASGYRDGNEAFF

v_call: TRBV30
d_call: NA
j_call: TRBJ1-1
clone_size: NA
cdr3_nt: TGTGCCTGGAGTGTATTATCCGAAGCTTTCTTT
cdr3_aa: CAWSVLSEAFF

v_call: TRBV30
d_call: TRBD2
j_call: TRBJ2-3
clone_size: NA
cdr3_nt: TGTGCCTGGAGTCCGGGACTAGCGTCGGGCACGCAGTATTTT
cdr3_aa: CAWSPGLASGTQYF

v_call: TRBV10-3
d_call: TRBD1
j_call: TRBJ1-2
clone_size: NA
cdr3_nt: TGTGCCATCAGTGGATCGGGACAGGGTTATGGCTACACCTTC
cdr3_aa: CAISGSGQGYGYTF

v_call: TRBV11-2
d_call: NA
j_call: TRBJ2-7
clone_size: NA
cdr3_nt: TGTGCCAGCAGCTTAAAGGGACAAGAGACCTACGAGCAGTACTTC
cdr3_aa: CASSLKGQETYEQYF

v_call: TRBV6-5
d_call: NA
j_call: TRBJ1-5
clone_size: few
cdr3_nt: TGTGCCAGCAGTTACAACGGTAATAGCAATCAGCCCCAGCATTTT
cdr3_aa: CASSYNGNSNQPQHF

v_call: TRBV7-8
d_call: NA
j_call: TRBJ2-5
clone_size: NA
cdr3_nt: TGTGCCAGCAGCTTCCGGCCAGGGGCCCTAGATCCGATGTACTTC
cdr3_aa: CASSFRPGALDPMYF

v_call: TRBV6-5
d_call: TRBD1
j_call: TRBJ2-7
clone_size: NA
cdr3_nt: TGTGCCAGCAGTTACGGTGGGACAGCCTACGAGCAGTACTTC
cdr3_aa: CASSYGGTAYEQYF

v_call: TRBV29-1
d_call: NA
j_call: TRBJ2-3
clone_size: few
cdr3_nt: TGCAGCGTTCGACAGGTGATGACAGATACGCAGTATTTT
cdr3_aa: CSVRQVMTDTQYF

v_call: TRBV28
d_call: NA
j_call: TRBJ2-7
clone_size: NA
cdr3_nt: TGTGCCAGCAGTTTATCGCACAGACCTGGCGAGCAGTACTTC
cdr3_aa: CASSLSHRPGEQYF

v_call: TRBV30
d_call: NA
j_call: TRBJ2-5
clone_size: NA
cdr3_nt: TGTGCCTGGAACCAGCGCCAGACCCAGTACTTC
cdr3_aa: CAWNQRQTQYF

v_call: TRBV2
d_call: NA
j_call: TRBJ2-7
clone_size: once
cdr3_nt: TGTGCCAGCAGGCCCGCAGAAAACGAGCAGTACTTC
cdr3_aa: CASRPAENEQYF

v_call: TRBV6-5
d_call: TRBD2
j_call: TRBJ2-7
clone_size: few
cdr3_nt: TGTGCCAGCAGACAGCGGGAGTCTTACGAGCAGTACTTC
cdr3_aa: CASRQRESYEQYF

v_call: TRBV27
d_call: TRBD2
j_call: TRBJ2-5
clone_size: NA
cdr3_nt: TGTGCCAGCAGTTCGCGGACTAGCGGGAGCGAGACCCAGTACTTC
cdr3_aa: CASSSRTSGSETQYF

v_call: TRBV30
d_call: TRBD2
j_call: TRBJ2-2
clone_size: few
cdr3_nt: TGTGCCTGGAGCAAGGGACTAGTCGGCGGGGAGCTGTTTTTT
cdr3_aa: CAWSKGLVGGELFF

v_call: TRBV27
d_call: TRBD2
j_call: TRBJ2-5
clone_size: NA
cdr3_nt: TGTGCCAGCAGTTTATTTAGGTGGACTAGCGGGAGCGAAGAGACCCAGTACTTC
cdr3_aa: CASSLFRWTSGSEETQYF

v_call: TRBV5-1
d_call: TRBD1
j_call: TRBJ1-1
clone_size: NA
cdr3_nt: TGCGCCAGCAGACCCCTCGGGACAGGGTCCTTCAAGGGGAGTGAAGCTTTCTTT
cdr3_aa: CASRPLGTGSFKGSEAFF

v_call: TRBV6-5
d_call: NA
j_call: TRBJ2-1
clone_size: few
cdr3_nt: TGTGCCAGCAGATATTCTACGAGCTCCTACAATGAGCAGTTCTTC
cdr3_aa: CASRYSTSSYNEQFF

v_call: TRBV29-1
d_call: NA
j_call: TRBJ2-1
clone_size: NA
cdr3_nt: TGCAGCGTTGAAGTTCCTCTCTCATACAATGGGCAGTTCTTC
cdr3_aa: CSVEVPLSYNGQFF

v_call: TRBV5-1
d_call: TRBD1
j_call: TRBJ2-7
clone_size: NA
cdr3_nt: TGCGCCAGCAGCTTTAGAGGGGGCCACTACGAGCAGTACTTC
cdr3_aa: CASSFRGGHYEQYF

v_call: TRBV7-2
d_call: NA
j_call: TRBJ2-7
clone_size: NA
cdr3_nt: TGTGCCAGCAGCTTTCGTGGGACAAGCTCCTACGAGCAGTACTTC
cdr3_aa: CASSFRGTSSYEQYF

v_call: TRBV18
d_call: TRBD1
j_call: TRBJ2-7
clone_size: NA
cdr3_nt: TGTGCCAGCACAGGGGCGAAGAACTCCTACGAGCAGTACTTC
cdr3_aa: CASTGAKNSYEQYF

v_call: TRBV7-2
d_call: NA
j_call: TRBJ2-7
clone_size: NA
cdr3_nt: TGTGCCAGCAGCTCCCCGACTTTCAGCTCCTACGAGCAGTACTTC
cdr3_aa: CASSSPTFSSYEQYF

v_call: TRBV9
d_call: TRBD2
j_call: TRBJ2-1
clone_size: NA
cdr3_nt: TGTGCCAGCAGCACTAGCGGGAGAAGCCCCAACAATGAGCAGTTCTTC
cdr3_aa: CASSTSGRSPNNEQFF

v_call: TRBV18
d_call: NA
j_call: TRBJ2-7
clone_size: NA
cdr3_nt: TGTGCCAGCTCACGAACTACTAGTCTCTCCTACGAGCAGTACTTC
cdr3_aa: CASSRTTSLSYEQYF